This TCR beta chain was captured in a study of T cell repertoires in cytomegalovirus infection (dated by TCRdb to 2018 to 2020). Turning to the overall study: Donor HLA type was relevant to the analysis, because carriage of CMV infection together with the matching HLA type was indicated by public TCR beta signatures.

Overall study results and their limits: Cumulative frequency of public TCR beta family members discriminated carriers of CMV infection plus the relevant HLA type in this cohort and an independent 352-donor cohort. In the ex vivo response, HLA-C-restricted CMV-specific TCR beta clonotypes were dominant, and in two of eight donors the single most frequent clonotype came from this HLA-C-restricted group.

The listed sequencing device is Illumina HiSeq 1500. In-frame beta chains were kept once TCRdb had trimmed the public reads at Q25 with fastp and called clones with MiXCR. For every CDR3 protein sequence, its rows merge into one entry that carries the most common genes and DNA. Counted in this sample were 150,000 to 200,000 distinct CDR3 sequences; approximately 14% of them appeared once. Roughly 30% of the sample lies in the top ten. The germline V gene yields SGHTA for CDR1 and FQGNSA for CDR2. At the junction V is shortened by 5 bases and J by 3 bases; bases outside the gene matches: 10. The CDR3 sequence holds 16 residues, the cysteine and phenylalanine included. Left in the record is the CDR3 DNA by itself, 48 bases read in frame from the first base. This clonotype was counted many times. Its antigen is not yet known. The input lacks base qualities; no much larger clone sits a single base away.

The receptor was derived from a human donor in good health (CMV status not recorded). Some clones in this sample may be carry-over from other donors' samples. The V gene is TRBV7-2 and the J gene is TRBJ1-5; the central 7 bases match TRBD1. The specimen sequenced was PBMCs. The nucleotide sequence reads as follows: TGTGCCAGCAGCCCGTGGACAGGCCCACCCAATCAGCCCCAGCATTTT. Its product reads: CASSPWTGPPNQPQHF.